This entry lists 8 T cell receptor beta chains sequenced from one sample in a study of T cell responses to AZD1222 COVID-19 vaccine. Some clones are missing from TCRdb's copy, which holds only in-frame ones; the method was immunoSEQ multiplex PCR. The repertoire consists of 200,000 or so clones, with roughly 88% occurring once and the leading ten covering 0.95% to 1%. The material sequenced was peripheral blood, taken on day 0 of AZD1222 vaccination. All receptors derive from an adult in good health.

Here the CDR3 reads CASSLEQPKADTQYF. In nucleotides, the CDR3 is TGTGCCAGCAGCTTGGAACAGCCGAAGGCGGATACGCAGTATTTT. The rearrangement joins TRBV5-8 to TRBJ2-3, with D uncertain. Trimming took 0 bases from V and 6 from J, leaving 14 bases between them. The CDR3 loop spans 15 amino acids. The germline V gene encodes CDR1 SGHTS and CDR2 YDEGEE. Drawing the rest from reference TRBV5-8 and TRBJ2-3, the complete variable domain is EAGVTQSPTHLIKTRGQQATLRCSPISGHTSVYWYQQALGLGLQFLLWYDEGEERNRGNFPPRFSGRQFPNYSSELNVNALELEDSALYLCASSLEQPKADTQYFGPGTRLTVL.

The CDR3 loop reads CASSLLGAPSSYEQYF. CDR3 nucleotide sequence: TGTGCCAGCAGCTTGCTCGGGGCGCCTTCCTCCTACGAGCAGTACTTC. The V gene is TRBV7-3, the J gene TRBJ2-7; D may match TRBD1 or TRBD2 (5 bases each). Germline V gene sequence: CDR1 SGHTA, CDR2 FQGTGA. Trimming shortened V by 3 bases and J by 0 bases, and 15 bases separated the two germline ends. There are 16 residues in the CDR3.

The gene calls are TRBV18 and TRBJ2-6; no clear D gene. The length of the CDR3 is 17 residues. Trimming pared 0 bases from V and 0 bases from J, leaving 9 bases between. CDR1 and CDR2 (germline): KGHSH, LQKENI. The CDR3 loop is CASSPPRGNSGANVLTF. In nucleotides, the CDR3 is TGTGCCAGCTCACCACCACGAGGAAACTCTGGGGCCAACGTCCTGACTTTC.

The chain couples TRBV15 to TRBJ1-2, with 7 bases identical to TRBD1. V was pared by 0 bases and J by 6 bases, with 19 bases of the junction left unmatched. The CDR3 sequence is 19 residues long. In germline, CDR1 is LNHNV, CDR2 YYDKDF (reference sequence). The CDR3 bases are TGTGCCACCAGCAGAGACTTCCGTGGAGACAGGGAGTTCGGGGATGGCTACACCTTC. Translating gives CATSRDFRGDREFGDGYTF.

The chain employs TRBV5-1 and TRBJ2-5; D might be TRBD1 (6 bases). This CDR3 is built from 14 residues. Per the germline V gene, CDR1 is SGHRS and CDR2 is YFSETQ. V dropped 2 bases and J dropped 1 base, with 9 bases sitting between them. The CDR3 is CASSFRDTQETQYF. The CDR3 nucleotides are TGCGCCAGCAGCTTCCGGGACACCCAAGAGACCCAGTACTTC. Combining the CDR3 with reference TRBV5-1 and TRBJ2-5 gives the whole variable domain KAGVTQTPRYLIKTRGQQVTLSCSPISGHRSVSWYQQTPGQGLQFLFEYFSETQRNKGNFPGRFSGRQFSNSRSEMNVSTLELGDSALYLCASSFRDTQETQYFGPGTRLLVL.

The chain employs TRBV7-9 and TRBJ1-2; the match to TRBD1 covers 9 bases. The germline gives CDR1 SEHNR, CDR2 FQNEAQ (reference sequence). Losses at the gene ends were 5 bases for V and 6 bases for J; bases not matched to a gene: 4. This CDR3 is built from 13 residues. CDR3 DNA: TGTGCCAGCAGCCAAGGGACAGGGAATGGCTACACCTTC. Its protein product is CASSQGTGNGYTF.

The chain recombines TRBV24-1 with TRBJ2-1; D possibly corresponds to TRBD1 (7 bases). CDR1 KGHDR and CDR2 SFDVKD come from the germline V gene. The CDR3 is 16 residues long. V dropped 1 base and J dropped 2 bases, with 11 bases sitting between them. The CDR3 DNA reads as TGTGCCACCAGTGATTTCGCAGGGGGGACCTACAATGAGCAGTTCTTC. This sequence encodes CATSDFAGGTYNEQFF.

This chain links TRBV6-5 with TRBJ2-2; D is perhaps TRBD2 (5 bases). The CDR3 is 15 residues long. Germline loops: CDR1 MNHEY, CDR2 SVGAGI. V was shortened by 2 bases and J by 4 bases, with 11 bases between the two germline ends. The CDR3 is CASSYGTRGTGELFF. As DNA, the CDR3 is TGTGCCAGCAGTTACGGAACTCGGGGCACCGGGGAGCTGTTTTTT.